This entry concerns a single T cell receptor (beta chain). This specimen belongs to a study of T-cell memory formation after mild COVID-19. V lost 0 bases and J lost 4; bases outside the gene matches: 1. The CDR3 extends over 13 amino acids. Germline loops: CDR1 DFQATT, CDR2 SNEGSKA (reference sequence). TCRdb reprocessed the 5' RACE reads with MiXCR, giving one entry per CDR3 protein. The top ten clones hold under 15% of a sample with approximately 430,000 distinct CDR3 sequences, 20% to 30% of them seen once. Sequenced: PBMCs or a T cell subset sorted from them (not recorded which). This rearrangement joins TRBV20-1 to TRBJ2-5, with 8 positions matching TRBD1. The TCR sequence derives from an adult woman who had mild COVID-19 (a few samples of this study predate the infection). Cell type and time point are not known. The CDR3, as DNA: TGCAGTGCTAGAGACAGGGGGCGAGAGACCCAGTACTTC. This sequence encodes CSARDRGRETQYF.